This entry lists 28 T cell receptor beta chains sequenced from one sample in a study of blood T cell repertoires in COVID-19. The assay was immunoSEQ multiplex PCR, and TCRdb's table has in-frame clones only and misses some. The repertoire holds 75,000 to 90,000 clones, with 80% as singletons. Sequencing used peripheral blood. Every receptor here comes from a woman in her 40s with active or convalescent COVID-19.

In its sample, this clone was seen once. CDR3 amino acids: CASSTSGQPTDTQYF. DNA for the CDR3: TGTGCCAGTAGTACATCGGGACAGCCCACAGATACGCAGTATTTT. The genes are TRBV19 and TRBJ2-3; 7 nucleotides align to TRBD1. V dropped 4 bases and J dropped 2; count of bases not matched to a gene: 6. The CDR3 has 15 amino acids. Germline assignment: CDR1 LNHDA and CDR2 SQIVND (reference sequence). Full variable domain (rest looked up from reference TRBV19 and TRBJ2-3): DGGITQSPKYLFRKEGQNVTLSCEQNLNHDAMYWYRQDPGQGLRLIYYSQIVNDFQKGDIAEGYSVSREKKESFPLTVTSAQKNPTAFYLCASSTSGQPTDTQYFGPGTRLTVL.

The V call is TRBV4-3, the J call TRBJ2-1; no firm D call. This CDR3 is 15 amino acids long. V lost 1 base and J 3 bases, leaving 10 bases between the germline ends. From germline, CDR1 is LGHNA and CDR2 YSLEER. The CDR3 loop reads CASSQVAAIYNEQFF. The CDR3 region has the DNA TGCGCCAGCAGCCAAGTGGCGGCCATCTACAATGAGCAGTTCTTC.

The CDR3 nucleotides read TGTGCCAGCAGTAGCATCCCCTACAATGAGCAGTTCTTC. Translating it yields CASSSIPYNEQFF. This chain links TRBV2 with TRBJ2-1; D unclear. The CDR3 has 13 residues. Trimming took off 5 bases at V and 2 bases at J, with 7 bases between the two ends. CDR1 and CDR2 (germline): SNHLY, FYNNEI.

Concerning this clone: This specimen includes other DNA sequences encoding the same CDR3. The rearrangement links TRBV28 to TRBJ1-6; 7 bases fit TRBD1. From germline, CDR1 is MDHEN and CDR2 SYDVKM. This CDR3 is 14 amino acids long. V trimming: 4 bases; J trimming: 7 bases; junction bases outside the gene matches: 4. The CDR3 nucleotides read TGTGCCAGCAGTTCCGGGACAGTCAATTCACCCCTCCACTTT. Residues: CASSSGTVNSPLHF.

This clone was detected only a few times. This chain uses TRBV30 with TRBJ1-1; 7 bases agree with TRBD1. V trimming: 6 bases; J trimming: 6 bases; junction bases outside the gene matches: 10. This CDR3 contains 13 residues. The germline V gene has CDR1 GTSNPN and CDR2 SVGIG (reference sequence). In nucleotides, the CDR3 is TGTGCCTGCCAGGACAGGAGAAATTCTGAAGCTTTCTTT. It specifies CACQDRRNSEAFF.

The CDR3: CASSSIPGTEAFF. CDR3 in DNA: TGCGCCAGCAGCTCCATCCCGGGCACTGAAGCTTTCTTT. The chain employs TRBV4-3 and TRBJ1-1; D unclear. The CDR3 is made up of 13 amino acids. V shed 5 bases and J shed 4 bases, with 11 bases lying between them. Germline V lookup: CDR1 LGHNA, CDR2 YSLEER.

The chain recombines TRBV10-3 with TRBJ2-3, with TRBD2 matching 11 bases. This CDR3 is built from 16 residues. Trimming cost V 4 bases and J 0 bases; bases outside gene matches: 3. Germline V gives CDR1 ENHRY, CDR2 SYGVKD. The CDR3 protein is CAISALAGGSTDTQYF. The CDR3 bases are TGTGCCATCAGTGCTCTAGCGGGGGGTAGCACAGATACGCAGTATTTT.

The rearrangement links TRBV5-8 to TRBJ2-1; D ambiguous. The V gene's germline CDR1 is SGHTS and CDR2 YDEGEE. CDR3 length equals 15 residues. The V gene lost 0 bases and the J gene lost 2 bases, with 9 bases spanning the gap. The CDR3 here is CASSLGGFTYNEQFF. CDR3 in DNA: TGTGCCAGCAGCTTGGGAGGATTTACCTACAATGAGCAGTTCTTC.

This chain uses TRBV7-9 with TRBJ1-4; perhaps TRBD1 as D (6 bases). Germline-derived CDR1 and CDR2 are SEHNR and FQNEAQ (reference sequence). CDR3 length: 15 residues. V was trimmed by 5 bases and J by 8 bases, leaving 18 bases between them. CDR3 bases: TGTGCCAGCAGCCTCGTGGCGGGGGCGGGGGAAAAACTGTTTTTT. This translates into CASSLVAGAGEKLFF.

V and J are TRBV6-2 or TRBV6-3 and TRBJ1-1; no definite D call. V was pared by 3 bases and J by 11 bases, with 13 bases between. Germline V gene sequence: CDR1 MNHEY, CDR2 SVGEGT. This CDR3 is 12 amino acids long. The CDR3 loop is CASSYPPRGAFF. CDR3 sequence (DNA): TGTGCCAGCAGTTATCCGCCCCGCGGGGCTTTCTTT.

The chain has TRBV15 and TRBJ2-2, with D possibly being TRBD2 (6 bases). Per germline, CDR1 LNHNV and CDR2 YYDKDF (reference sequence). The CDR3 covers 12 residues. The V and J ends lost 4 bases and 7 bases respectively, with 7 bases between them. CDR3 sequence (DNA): TGTGCCACCAGCATCGGGAGCGGGGAGCTGTTTTTT. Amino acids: CATSIGSGELFF.

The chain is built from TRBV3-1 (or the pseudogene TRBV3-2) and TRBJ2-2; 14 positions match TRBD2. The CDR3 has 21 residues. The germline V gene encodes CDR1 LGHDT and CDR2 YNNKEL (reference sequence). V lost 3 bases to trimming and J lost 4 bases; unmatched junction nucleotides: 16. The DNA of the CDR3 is TGTGCCAGCAGCCACCGACCCTTGACTAGCGGGAGGGCCAAGGGCACCGGGGAGCTGTTTTTT. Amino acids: CASSHRPLTSGRAKGTGELFF.

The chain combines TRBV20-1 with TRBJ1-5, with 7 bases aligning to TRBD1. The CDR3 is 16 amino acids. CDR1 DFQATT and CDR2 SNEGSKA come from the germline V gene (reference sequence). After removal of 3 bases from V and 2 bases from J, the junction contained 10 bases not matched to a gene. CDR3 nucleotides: TGCAGTGCTAGTTTTCAGGGGGGATATGGCAATCAGCCCCAGCATTTT. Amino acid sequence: CSASFQGGYGNQPQHF.

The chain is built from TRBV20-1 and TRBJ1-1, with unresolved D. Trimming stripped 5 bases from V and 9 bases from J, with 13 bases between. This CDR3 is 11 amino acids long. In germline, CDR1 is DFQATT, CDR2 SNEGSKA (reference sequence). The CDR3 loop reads CSAPGPGKAFF. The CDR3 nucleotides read TGCAGTGCTCCAGGCCCGGGGAAAGCTTTCTTT.

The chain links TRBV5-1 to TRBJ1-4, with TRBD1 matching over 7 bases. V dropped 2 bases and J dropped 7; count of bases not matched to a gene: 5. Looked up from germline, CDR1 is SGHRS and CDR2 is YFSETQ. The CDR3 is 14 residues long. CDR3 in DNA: TGCGCCAGCAGCTTACAGGGGAGTGGTGAAAAACTGTTTTTT. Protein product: CASSLQGSGEKLFF.

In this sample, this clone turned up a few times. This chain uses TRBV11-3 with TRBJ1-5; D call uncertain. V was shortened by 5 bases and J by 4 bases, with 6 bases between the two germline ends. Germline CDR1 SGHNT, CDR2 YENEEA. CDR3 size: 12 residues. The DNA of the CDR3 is TGTGCCAGCAGCCCGGGGAATCAGCCCCAGCATTTT. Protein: CASSPGNQPQHF.

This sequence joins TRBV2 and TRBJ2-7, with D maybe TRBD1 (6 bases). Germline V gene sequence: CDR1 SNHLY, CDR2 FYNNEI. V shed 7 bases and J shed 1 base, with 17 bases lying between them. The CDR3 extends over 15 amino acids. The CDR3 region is CASIQSQGHSYEQYF. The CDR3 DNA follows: TGTGCCAGCATTCAATCACAGGGCCATTCCTACGAGCAGTACTTC. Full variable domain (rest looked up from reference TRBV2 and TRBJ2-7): EPEVTQTPSHQVTQMGQEVILRCVPISNHLYFYWYRQILGQKVEFLVSFYNNEISEKSEIFDDQFSVERPDGSNFTLKIRSTKLEDSAMYFCASIQSQGHSYEQYFGPGTRLTVT.

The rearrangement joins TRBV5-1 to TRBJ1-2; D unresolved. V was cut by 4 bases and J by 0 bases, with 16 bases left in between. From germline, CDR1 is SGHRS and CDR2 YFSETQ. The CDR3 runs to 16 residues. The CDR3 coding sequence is TGCGCCAGCAGCCCAGGTTTGGCACCTCCTAACTATGGCTACACCTTC. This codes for CASSPGLAPPNYGYTF.

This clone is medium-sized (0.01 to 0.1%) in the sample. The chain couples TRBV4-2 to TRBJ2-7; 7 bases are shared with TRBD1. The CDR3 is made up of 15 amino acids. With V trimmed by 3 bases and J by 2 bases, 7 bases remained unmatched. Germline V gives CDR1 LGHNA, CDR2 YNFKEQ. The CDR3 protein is CASSHLQGLTYEQYF. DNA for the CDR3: TGTGCCAGCAGCCACTTACAGGGGCTAACCTACGAGCAGTACTTC.

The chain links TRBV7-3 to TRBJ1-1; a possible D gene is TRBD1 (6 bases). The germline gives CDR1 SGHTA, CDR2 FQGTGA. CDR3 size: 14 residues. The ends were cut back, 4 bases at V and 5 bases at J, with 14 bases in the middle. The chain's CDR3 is CASSSDRWGTEAFF. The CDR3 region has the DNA TGTGCCAGCAGCTCCGACAGGTGGGGGACTGAAGCTTTCTTT. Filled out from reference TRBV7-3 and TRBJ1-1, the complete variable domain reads GAGVSQTPSNKVTEKGKYVELRCDPISGHTALYWYRQSLGQGPEFLIYFQGTGAADDSGLPNDRFFAVRPEGSVSTLKIQRTERGDSAVYLCASSSDRWGTEAFFGQGTRLTVV.

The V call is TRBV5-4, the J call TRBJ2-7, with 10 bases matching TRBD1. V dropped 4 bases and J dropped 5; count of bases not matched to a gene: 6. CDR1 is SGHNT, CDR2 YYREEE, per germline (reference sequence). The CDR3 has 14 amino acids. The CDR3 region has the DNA TGTGCCAGCAGCACCCGGGACAGGGGCCACGAGCAGTACTTC. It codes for CASSTRDRGHEQYF.

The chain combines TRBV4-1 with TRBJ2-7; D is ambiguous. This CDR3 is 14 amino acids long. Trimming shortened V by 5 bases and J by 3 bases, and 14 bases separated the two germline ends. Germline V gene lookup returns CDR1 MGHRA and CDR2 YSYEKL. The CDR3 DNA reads TGCGCCAGCAGCGGTTCGAATCGAGACTACGAGCAGTACTTC. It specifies CASSGSNRDYEQYF.

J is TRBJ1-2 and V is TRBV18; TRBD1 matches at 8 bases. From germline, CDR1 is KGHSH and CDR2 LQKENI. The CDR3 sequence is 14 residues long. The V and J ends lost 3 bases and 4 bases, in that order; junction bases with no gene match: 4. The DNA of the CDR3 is TGTGCCAGCTCACCCAGGGGGCGAGGCTATGGCTACACCTTC. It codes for CASSPRGRGYGYTF.

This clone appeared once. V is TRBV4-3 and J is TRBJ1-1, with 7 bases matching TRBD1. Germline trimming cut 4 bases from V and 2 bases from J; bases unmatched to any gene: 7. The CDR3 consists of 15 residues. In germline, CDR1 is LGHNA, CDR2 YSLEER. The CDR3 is CASSPVQGLNTEAFF. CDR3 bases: TGCGCCAGCAGCCCTGTACAGGGGTTAAACACTGAAGCTTTCTTT.

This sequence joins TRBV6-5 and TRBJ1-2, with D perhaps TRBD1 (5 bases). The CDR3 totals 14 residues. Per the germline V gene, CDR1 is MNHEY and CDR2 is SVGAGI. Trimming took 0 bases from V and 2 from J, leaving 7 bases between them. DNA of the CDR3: TGTGCCAGCAGTTACTCGGCAGGGAACTATGGCTACACCTTC. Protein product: CASSYSAGNYGYTF.

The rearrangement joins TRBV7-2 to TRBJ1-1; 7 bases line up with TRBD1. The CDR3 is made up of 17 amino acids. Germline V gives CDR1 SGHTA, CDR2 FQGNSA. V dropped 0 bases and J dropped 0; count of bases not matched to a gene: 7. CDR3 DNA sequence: TGTGCCAGCAGCTTAGCTTCAGGGGGAGCGATGAACACTGAAGCTTTCTTT. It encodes CASSLASGGAMNTEAFF.

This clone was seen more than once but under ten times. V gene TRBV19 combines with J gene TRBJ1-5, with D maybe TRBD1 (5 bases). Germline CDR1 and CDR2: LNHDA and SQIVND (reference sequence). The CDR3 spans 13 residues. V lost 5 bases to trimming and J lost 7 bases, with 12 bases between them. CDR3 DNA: TGTGCCAGTAGTCGACAGACCAGCCAGCCCCAGCATTTT. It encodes CASSRQTSQPQHF.

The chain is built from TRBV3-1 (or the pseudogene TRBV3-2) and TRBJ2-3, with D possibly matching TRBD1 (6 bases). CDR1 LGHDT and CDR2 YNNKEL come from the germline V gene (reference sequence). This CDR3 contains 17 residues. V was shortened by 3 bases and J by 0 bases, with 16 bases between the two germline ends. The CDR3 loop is CASSQTGTLTSTDTQYF. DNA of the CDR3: TGTGCCAGCAGCCAGACTGGGACACTAACTAGCACAGATACGCAGTATTTT.